Listed below are T cell receptor beta chains from one sample, sequenced in a study of T cell responses to AZD1222 COVID-19 vaccine. The repertoire was sequenced with immunoSEQ multiplex PCR; TCRdb's copy has only in-frame clones and lacks some. The table has 70,000 to 95,000 clones, 75% to 95% seen once. The sample was peripheral blood, taken 28 days after the second AZD1222 dose. Source of these receptors: an adult who received the AZD1222 COVID-19 vaccine. The CDR3 runs from the conserved cysteine through the conserved F or W. The order of the fields is V gene, J gene, clone size, D gene, CDR3 DNA, CDR3 protein. D genes are given only for firm matches. The listing skips clone size in some rows; elsewhere it reads once, few, many or a size class.

TRBV11-2	TRBJ2-3	.	.	TGTGCCAGCAGCCCCTCTGGGGTCGGGTTTGGGACAGATACGCAGTATTTT	CASSPSGVGFGTDTQYF
TRBV29-1	TRBJ1-3	.	.	TGCAGCGCCCAAGAGGGGTCCAACTCTGGAAACACCATATATTTT	CSAQEGSNSGNTIYF
TRBV30	TRBJ1-2	.	TRBD1	TGTGCCTGGTCACTCGACAGGGGGCGAAACCGCTATGGCTACACCTTC	CAWSLDRGRNRYGYTF
TRBV5-1	TRBJ1-1	.	.	TGCGCCAGCAGCTCGGACGGGGACACTGAAGCTTTCTTT	CASSSDGDTEAFF
TRBV10-3	TRBJ2-2	.	TRBD1	TGTGCCATCAGTGAGGATTCCGGGACAGGGCTCACCGGGGAGCTGTTTTTT	CAISEDSGTGLTGELFF
TRBV18	TRBJ1-6	.	.	TGTGCCAGCTCACCAGACAGAAATTCACCCCTCCACTTT	CASSPDRNSPLHF
TRBV3-1/TRBV3-2	TRBJ1-6	.	.	TGTGCCAGCAGCCAAGAATCATGGGGGACCTATACAAATTCACCCCTCCACTTT	CASSQESWGTYTNSPLHF
TRBV3-1/TRBV3-2	TRBJ1-2	.	.	TGTGCCAGCAGCCAGGGGAACTATGGCTACACCTTC	CASSQGNYGYTF
TRBV7-9	TRBJ1-4	.	.	TGTGCCAGCAGCCTTGACCGGAGTAATGAAAAACTGTTTTTT	CASSLDRSNEKLFF
TRBV7-9	TRBJ2-1	.	TRBD1	TGTGCCAGCAGCTTACTACAGGGGGCTGGCAATGAGCAGTTCTTC	CASSLLQGAGNEQFF
TRBV6-5	TRBJ1-4	.	TRBD1	TGTGCCAGCAGACGGACAGGGAATGAAAAACTGTTTTTT	CASRRTGNEKLFF
TRBV7-3	TRBJ2-1	.	TRBD1	TGTGCCAGCAGCTTACCCGGGACAGGGGGCAACAATGAGCAGTTCTTC	CASSLPGTGGNNEQFF
TRBV5-4	TRBJ1-2	once	.	TGTGCCAGCAGCCCCCCGGGGGGGGGCTATGGCTACACCTTC	CASSPPGGGYGYTF
TRBV3-1/TRBV3-2	TRBJ2-7	.	.	TGTGCCAGCAGCCAAGATGGTAGTATGGGCAGAAACCTTTCCTACGAGCAGTACTTC	CASSQDGSMGRNLSYEQYF
TRBV3-1/TRBV3-2	TRBJ1-1	.	.	TGTGCCAGCAGCCAAGGGAGGGGACGGGAAGCTTTCTTT	CASSQGRGREAFF
TRBV6-5	TRBJ1-4	.	TRBD1	TGTGCCAGCAGTCGCGACAGGGCCGGTGAAAAACTGTTTTTT	CASSRDRAGEKLFF
TRBV7-2	TRBJ1-1	.	TRBD1	TGTGCCAGCAGCAACCGGGACAGGGACACTGAAGCTTTCTTT	CASSNRDRDTEAFF
TRBV7-9	TRBJ2-7	.	TRBD1	TGTGCCAGCAGACCGGGACAGGGGGCCTACGAGCAGTACTTC	CASRPGQGAYEQYF
TRBV30	TRBJ2-5	.	.	TGTGCCTGGAGTCCCCCCGGGGTGGTTGAGGAGACCCAGTACTTC	CAWSPPGVVEETQYF
TRBV18	TRBJ1-2	.	.	TGTGCCAGCTCACCAGCTGTATCAGAGTCTAACTATGGCTACACCTTC	CASSPAVSESNYGYTF
TRBV10-3	TRBJ1-5	.	.	TGTGCCATCAGTGAGAGGGGCAAGGGTCAGCCCCAGCATTTT	CAISERGKGQPQHF
TRBV5-4	TRBJ2-3	.	TRBD2	TGTGCCAGCAGCTTGCGTAGACTAGCGAGTACAGATACGCAGTATTTT	CASSLRRLASTDTQYF
TRBV3-1/TRBV3-2	TRBJ2-7	.	.	TGTGCCAGCAGCCCGGACGGGGCCTACGAGCAGTACTTC	CASSPDGAYEQYF
TRBV3-1/TRBV3-2	TRBJ1-5	.	.	TGTGCCAGCAGCCAAATACTAGGCCCCAATCAGCCCCAGCATTTT	CASSQILGPNQPQHF
TRBV18	TRBJ1-6	.	.	TGTGCCAGCTCACCGGGCCTTAGTTCACCCCTCCACTTT	CASSPGLSSPLHF
TRBV18	TRBJ1-6	.	TRBD1	TGTGCCAGCTCACCCCGGACAGGATTCTCCTATAATTCACCCCTCCACTTT	CASSPRTGFSYNSPLHF